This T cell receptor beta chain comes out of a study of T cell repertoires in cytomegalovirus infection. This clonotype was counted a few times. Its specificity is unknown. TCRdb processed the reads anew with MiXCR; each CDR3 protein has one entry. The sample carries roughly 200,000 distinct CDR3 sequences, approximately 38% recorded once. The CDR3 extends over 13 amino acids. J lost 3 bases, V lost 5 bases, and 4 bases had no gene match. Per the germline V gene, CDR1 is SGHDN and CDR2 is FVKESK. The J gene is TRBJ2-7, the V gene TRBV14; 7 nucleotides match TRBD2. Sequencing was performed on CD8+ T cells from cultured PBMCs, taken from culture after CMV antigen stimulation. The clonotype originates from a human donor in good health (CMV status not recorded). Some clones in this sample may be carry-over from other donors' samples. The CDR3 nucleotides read TGTGCCAGCAGCAGCTGGGGGGGCTACGAGCAGTACTTC. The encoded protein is CASSSWGGYEQYF.